This record looks at one T cell receptor (beta chain) sequence and its context. The data stem from a study of T cell changes during pregnancy in multiple sclerosis. Data came from immunoSEQ multiplex PCR; TCRdb stores just in-frame clones and leaves some out. The table has 55,000 to 65,000 clones, 94% seen once. This sequence was found in a female donor with multiple sclerosis, enrolled in a pregnancy study. This specimen was CD8+ T cells from peripheral blood mononuclear cells, taken in the third trimester of pregnancy.

The CDR3 here is CASSYSRPTGEKLFF. The CDR3 region has the DNA TGTGCCAGCAGTTACTCACGGCCTACGGGGGAAAAACTGTTTTTT. This rearrangement joins TRBV6-5 to TRBJ1-4; D uncertain. Germline V gene lookup returns CDR1 MNHEY and CDR2 SVGAGI. V lost 0 bases, J lost 8 bases, and 13 bases lay in between. The CDR3 runs to 15 residues.